This section outlines one T cell receptor (beta chain) sequence together with its context. Antigen: not known. Vbeta (60) and Jbeta (13) primers were used in the PCR. Profiled with immunoSEQ multiplex PCR; TCRdb holds only in-frame clones, not every one. The table has 150,000 to 200,000 clones, roughly 73% seen once. The entry originates in a study of cytomegalovirus exposure and HLA in healthy donors. Study-wide background: There were 85 million or so unique TCRs (from HLA-typed donors) in an early data release. Whole-study findings and limits: As a later analysis revealed, most CMV-associated TCR beta chains appeared HLA-restricted. HLA alleles showed associations with some 17,000 TCR beta sequences in a later analysis, at a 0.05 false discovery rate. Rarity marked most TCR sequences, yet some public TCRs occurred in many donors.

CDR3 size: 16 residues. The V and J ends lost 1 base and 7 bases respectively, with 17 bases between them. Germline CDR1 and CDR2: MNHEY and SMNVEV (reference sequence). The clonotype comes from a woman aged 30 to 39 in good health and CMV-seronegative. The sequencing input was PBMCs. The chain is built from TRBV27 and TRBJ2-1, with a tentative D call TRBD2 (7 bases). CDR3 loop: CASSLWGGLALNEQFF. Here the CDR3 DNA reads TGTGCCAGCAGTTTATGGGGGGGCCTAGCTCTTAATGAGCAGTTCTTC.